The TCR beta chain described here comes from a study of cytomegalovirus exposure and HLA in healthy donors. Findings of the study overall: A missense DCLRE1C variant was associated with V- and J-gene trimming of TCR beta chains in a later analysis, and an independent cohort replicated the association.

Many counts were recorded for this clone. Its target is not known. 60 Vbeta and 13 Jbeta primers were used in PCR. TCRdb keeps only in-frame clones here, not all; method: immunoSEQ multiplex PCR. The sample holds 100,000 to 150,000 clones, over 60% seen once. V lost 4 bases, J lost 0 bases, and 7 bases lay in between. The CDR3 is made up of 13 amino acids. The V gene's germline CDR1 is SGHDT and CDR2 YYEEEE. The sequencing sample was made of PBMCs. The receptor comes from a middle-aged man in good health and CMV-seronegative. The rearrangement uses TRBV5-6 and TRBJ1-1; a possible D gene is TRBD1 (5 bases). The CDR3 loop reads CASSLGVNTEAFF. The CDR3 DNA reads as TGTGCCAGCAGCCTAGGGGTGAACACTGAAGCTTTCTTT. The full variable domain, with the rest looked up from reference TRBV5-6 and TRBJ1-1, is DAGVTQSPTHLIKTRGQQVTLRCSPKSGHDTVSWYQQALGQGPQFIFQYYEEEERQRGNFPDRFSGHQFPNYSSELNVNALLLGDSALYLCASSLGVNTEAFFGQGTRLTVV.